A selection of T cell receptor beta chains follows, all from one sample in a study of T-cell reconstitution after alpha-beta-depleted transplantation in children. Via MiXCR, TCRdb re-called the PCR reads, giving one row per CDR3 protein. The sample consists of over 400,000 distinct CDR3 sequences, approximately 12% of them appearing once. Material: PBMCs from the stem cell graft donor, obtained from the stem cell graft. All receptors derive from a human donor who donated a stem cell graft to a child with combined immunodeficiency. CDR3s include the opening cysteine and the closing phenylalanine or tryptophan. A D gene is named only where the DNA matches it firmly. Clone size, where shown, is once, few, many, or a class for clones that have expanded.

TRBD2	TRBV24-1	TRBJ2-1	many	TGTGCCACCAGTGGCGGGAGGGCCGAGGGAGCCTACAATGAGCAGTTCTTC	CATSGGRAEGAYNEQFF
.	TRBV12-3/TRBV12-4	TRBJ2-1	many	TGTGCCAGCAGTTTAGGGCGGGGCGGTGAGCAGTTCTTC	CASSLGRGGEQFF
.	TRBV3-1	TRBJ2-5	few	TGTGCCAGCAGCCAAGATTACCAAGAGACCCAGTACTTC	CASSQDYQETQYF
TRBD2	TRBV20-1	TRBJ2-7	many	TGCAGTGCTAGAGTCACTAGCGGGGGTTACGAGCAGTACTTC	CSARVTSGGYEQYF
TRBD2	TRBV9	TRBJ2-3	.	TGTGCCAGCAGCGTAGGAGCGGGAGGGCCTTCAGGTACGCAGTATTTT	CASSVGAGGPSGTQYF
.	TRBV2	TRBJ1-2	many	TGTGCCAGCAGTGATTTTGTTCGACAGGACTATGGCTACACCTTC	CASSDFVRQDYGYTF
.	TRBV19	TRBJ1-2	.	TGTGCCAGTAGTCTTCAGGTTCTCCCCTATGGCTACACCTTC	CASSLQVLPYGYTF
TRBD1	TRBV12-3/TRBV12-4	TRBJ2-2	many	TGTGCCAGCAGTTTACCCGCAGGACAGGGGGCTATCGGGGAGCTGTTTTTT	CASSLPAGQGAIGELFF
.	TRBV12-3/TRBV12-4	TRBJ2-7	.	TGTGCCAGCAGTTCAGGGTCCAGGGGCGAGCAGTACTTC	CASSSGSRGEQYF
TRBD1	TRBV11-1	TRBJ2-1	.	TGTGCCAGCAGCAAGGACAGGGATGAGCAGTTCTTC	CASSKDRDEQFF
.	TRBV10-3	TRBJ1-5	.	TGTGCCATCAGTGATCGGGCGGACAATCAGCCCCAGCATTTT	CAISDRADNQPQHF
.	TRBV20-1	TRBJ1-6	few	TGCAGTGTTAGGACAGTAGTAAATTCACCCCTCCACTTT	CSVRTVVNSPLHF
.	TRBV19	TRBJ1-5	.	TGTGCCAGTAGTATCCGCATGCAACCCCAGCATTTT	CASSIRMQPQHF
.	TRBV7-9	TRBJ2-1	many	TGTGCCAGCAGCTTAGCGTCGGGGAATGAGCAGTTCTTC	CASSLASGNEQFF
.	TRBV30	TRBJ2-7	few	TGTGCCTGGAAGGGAACAGTAAACTCCTACGAGCAGTACTTC	CAWKGTVNSYEQYF
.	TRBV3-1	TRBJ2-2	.	TGTGCCAGCACCCCCTGGGATCTTAGCGGTAACACCGGGGAGCTGTTTTTT	CASTPWDLSGNTGELFF
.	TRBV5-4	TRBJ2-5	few	TGTGCCAGCAGTTCGATGAAAGCGGTGTACCAAGAGACCCAGTACTTC	CASSSMKAVYQETQYF
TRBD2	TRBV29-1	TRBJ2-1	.	TGCAGCGTTGTGGGGCATAGCGGGGGAGTCTCCTACAATGAGCAGTTCTTC	CSVVGHSGGVSYNEQFF
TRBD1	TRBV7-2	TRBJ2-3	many	TGTGCCAGCAGCCCACAGGGGTTCCATACAGATACGCAGTATTTT	CASSPQGFHTDTQYF
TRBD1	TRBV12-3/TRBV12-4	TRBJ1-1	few	TGTGCCAGCAGTTTAGGGGGACAGGCGAACACTGAAGCTTTCTTT	CASSLGGQANTEAFF
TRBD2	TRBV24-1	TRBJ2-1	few	TGTGCCACCGCGACTAGCCAAAATGAGCAGTTCTTC	CATATSQNEQFF
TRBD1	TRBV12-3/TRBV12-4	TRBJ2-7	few	TGTGCCAGCAGGACAGGGGGCAGAGACGAGCAGTACTTC	CASRTGGRDEQYF
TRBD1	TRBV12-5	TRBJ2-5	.	TGTGCTAGTGGCCCCACAGGGGTAGAGACCCAGTACTTC	CASGPTGVETQYF
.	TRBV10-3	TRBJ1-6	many	TGTGCCATCAAAGACAGTTATAATTCACCCCTCCACTTT	CAIKDSYNSPLHF
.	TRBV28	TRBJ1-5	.	TGTGCCAGCAGTATTACTAAAGCCAGCGGTCAGCCCCAGCATTTT	CASSITKASGQPQHF
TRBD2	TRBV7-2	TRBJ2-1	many	TGTGCCAGCAGCTCGGGACTAGCCTGGAACAATGAGCAGTTCTTC	CASSSGLAWNNEQFF
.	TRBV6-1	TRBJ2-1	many	TGTGCCAGCAGCCAAACTCCCGGGGGCGGTGAGCAGTTCTTC	CASSQTPGGGEQFF
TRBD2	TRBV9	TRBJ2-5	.	TGTGCCAGCAGCGAAACCGGGACTAGCCGAGAGACCCAGTACTTC	CASSETGTSRETQYF
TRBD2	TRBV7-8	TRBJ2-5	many	TGTGCCAGCAGCTTAGGCGGGAGATGGGAGACCCAGTACTTC	CASSLGGRWETQYF
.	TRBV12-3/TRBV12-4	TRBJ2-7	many	TGTGCCAGCAGTTTTGGTCCGGCGGCGTACGAGCAGTACTTC	CASSFGPAAYEQYF
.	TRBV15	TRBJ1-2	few	TGTGCCACCAGCAGAGATCAGGCAGGGGCCGGTGGCTACACCTTC	CATSRDQAGAGGYTF
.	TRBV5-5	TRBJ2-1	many	TGTGCCAGCAGCTTGGTGGGCGACGAGCAGTTCTTC	CASSLVGDEQFF
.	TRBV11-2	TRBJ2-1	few	TGTGCCAGCAGCTTAGATAGAATGGGGACGAAATCCCGGAGGGATGAGCAGTTCTTC	CASSLDRMGTKSRRDEQFF
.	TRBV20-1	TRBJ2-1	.	TGCAGTGCTAGAGATACAGGGCACTACAATGAGCAGTTCTTC	CSARDTGHYNEQFF
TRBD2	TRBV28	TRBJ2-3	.	TGTGCCAGCAGTTTTCCGGAGCGGGAAGGCACAGATACGCAGTATTTT	CASSFPEREGTDTQYF
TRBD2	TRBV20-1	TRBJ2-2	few	TGCAGTGCTAGTCGGGGCGGGGGGCCCAACGGGGAGCTGTTTTTT	CSASRGGGPNGELFF
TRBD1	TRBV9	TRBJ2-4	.	TGTGCCAGCAGCCCACCGGGACAGGTCGGGGAAGTTCAGTACTTC	CASSPPGQVGEVQYF
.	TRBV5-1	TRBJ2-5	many	TGCGCCAGCAGCTTGGTCCCAGAACCCCAAGAGACCCAGTACTTC	CASSLVPEPQETQYF
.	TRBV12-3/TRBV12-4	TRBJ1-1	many	TGTGCCAGCAGTTTAGCGATCGTTGACAAAGCTTTCTTT	CASSLAIVDKAFF
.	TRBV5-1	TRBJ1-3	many	TGCGCCAGCAGCTTGGTCGGGGGAGCTGGAAACACCATATATTTT	CASSLVGGAGNTIYF
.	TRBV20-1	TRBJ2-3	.	TGCAGTGCTAGAGATCCGGTAGGCGGTCGGGATACGCAGTATTTT	CSARDPVGGRDTQYF
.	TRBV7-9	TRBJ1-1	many	TGTGCCAGCAGCCCGGGATCCCTCGCCAGGGAAGCTTTCTTT	CASSPGSLAREAFF
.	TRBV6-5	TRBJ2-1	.	TGTGCCAGCAGTTACCCGGGAGCGGGTAATGAGCAGTTCTTC	CASSYPGAGNEQFF
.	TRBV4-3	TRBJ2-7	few	TGCGCCAGCAGCCAAGTTGGGATCGAGCAGTACTTC	CASSQVGIEQYF
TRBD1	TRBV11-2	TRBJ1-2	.	TGTGCCAGCAGCCCGACGACAGGGCGTCTCGACTATGGCTACACCTTC	CASSPTTGRLDYGYTF
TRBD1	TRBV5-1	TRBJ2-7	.	TGCGCCAGCAGCCGGGATGGGACAGTAGAGCAGTACTTC	CASSRDGTVEQYF
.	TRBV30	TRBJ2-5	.	TGTGCCTGGAGTGCCGAGCAGGGACTTAAACAAGAGACCCAGTACTTC	CAWSAEQGLKQETQYF
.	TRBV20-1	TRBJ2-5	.	TGCAGTGCTATAATCGGGACCCTGGGGGAGACCCAGTACTTC	CSAIIGTLGETQYF
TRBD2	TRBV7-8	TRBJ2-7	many	TGTGCCAGCAGCGCCACCGGGAGGGGATACGAGCAGTACTTC	CASSATGRGYEQYF
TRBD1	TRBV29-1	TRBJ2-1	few	TGCAGCCTCCGGGGCCGGGGGACAGGGTGGAATGAGCAGTTCTTC	CSLRGRGTGWNEQFF
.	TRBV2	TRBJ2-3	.	TGTGCCAGCAGTGAGATTATTAATACAGATACGCAGTATTTT	CASSEIINTDTQYF
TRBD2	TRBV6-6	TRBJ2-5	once	TGTGCCAGCAGGGTAGCGGGTGCAGAGGCCCAGTACTTC	CASRVAGAEAQYF
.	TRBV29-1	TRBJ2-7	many	TGCAGCGTTGAATGGAGTCAGGGGGGCGACGAGCAGTACTTC	CSVEWSQGGDEQYF
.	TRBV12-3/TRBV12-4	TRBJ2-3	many	TGTGCCAGCAGTTGGGGACGGCCCACAGATACGCAGTATTTT	CASSWGRPTDTQYF